Listed below are T cell receptor beta chains from one sample, sequenced in a study of identical twins. Each CDR3 protein gets one entry after TCRdb re-called the 5' RACE reads with MiXCR. The repertoire holds 350,000 or so distinct CDR3 sequences, with 9% to 15% as singletons. These data also formed part of another study, on yellow fever vaccine responses in identical twins.

Input material: CD8+ T cells sorted from blood. These TCRs come from a woman aged 18-35 years in good health. Each CDR3 is given with its conserved first and last residue. The D gene is left open where the match is weak. Size is stated for part of the rows, as once, few or many counts, or as a class when the clone is expanded.

D gene,CDR3 length,clone size,V gene,J gene,CDR3 protein,CDR3 DNA
-,15,few,TRBV13,TRBJ2-5,CASSPSETEQETQYF,TGTGCCAGCAGCCCCTCAGAGACAGAACAAGAGACCCAGTACTTC
-,11,many,TRBV5-1,TRBJ2-2,CASKDTGELFF,TGCGCCAGCAAGGACACCGGGGAGCTGTTTTTT
-,15,few,TRBV12-3/TRBV12-4,TRBJ2-2,CASSLTGRGAGELFF,TGTGCCAGCAGTTTAACCGGGAGAGGGGCCGGGGAGCTGTTTTTT
-,14,few,TRBV7-6,TRBJ1-2,CASSPGTSNYGYTF,TGTGCCAGCAGCCCCGGGACGTCTAACTATGGCTACACCTTC
-,17,-,TRBV24-1,TRBJ2-7,CATSDLRGAMRGYEQYF,TGTGCCACCAGTGATTTGCGTGGTGCCATGAGGGGTTACGAGCAGTACTTC
-,18,-,TRBV20-1,TRBJ1-4,CSARGFSTDLVVNEKLFF,TGCAGTGCTAGAGGCTTTTCGACGGATTTAGTCGTTAATGAAAAACTGTTTTTT
-,12,once,TRBV20-1,TRBJ2-2,CSAPGLAGELFF,TGCAGTGCTCCCGGACTCGCGGGGGAGCTGTTTTTT
TRBD2,17,few,TRBV7-9,TRBJ2-2,CASSPAGLAGATGELFF,TGTGCCAGCAGCCCCGCTGGGCTAGCGGGAGCCACCGGGGAGCTGTTTTTT
-,12,few,TRBV28,TRBJ1-5,CASTRFGEAQHF,TGTGCCAGCACCCGATTCGGCGAGGCCCAGCATTTT
TRBD2,14,few,TRBV11-3,TRBJ2-1,CASSFRREIGEQFF,TGTGCCAGCAGCTTTCGGCGGGAGATCGGTGAGCAGTTCTTC
-,14,-,TRBV15,TRBJ1-6,CATSRDAELSPLHF,TGTGCCACCAGCAGAGATGCCGAGCTTTCACCCCTCCACTTT
TRBD2,15,many,TRBV4-1,TRBJ2-1,CASSQGGGSYNEQFF,TGCGCCAGCAGCCAAGGCGGGGGTTCCTACAATGAGCAGTTCTTC
-,14,many,TRBV12-3/TRBV12-4,TRBJ2-5,CASSLPGLGETQYF,TGTGCCAGCAGTTTGCCGGGGCTGGGAGAGACCCAGTACTTC
TRBD1,16,many,TRBV3-1,TRBJ2-2,CASSPLGQGNTGELFF,TGTGCCAGCAGCCCCTTGGGACAGGGGAACACCGGGGAGCTGTTTTTT
-,15,-,TRBV6-1,TRBJ1-5,CASSEIWAGNQPQHF,TGTGCCAGCAGTGAAATTTGGGCGGGAAATCAGCCCCAGCATTTT
TRBD1,14,-,TRBV12-3/TRBV12-4,TRBJ2-7,CASSLVQGDYEQYF,TGTGCCAGCAGTTTGGTACAGGGGGACTACGAGCAGTACTTC
TRBD2,17,many,TRBV5-1,TRBJ2-7,CASSPRTSDVNGDEQYF,TGCGCCAGCAGCCCCCGGACTAGCGACGTGAACGGGGACGAGCAGTACTTC
-,12,-,TRBV28,TRBJ2-1,CASNFPDNEQFF,TGTGCCAGCAATTTTCCAGACAATGAGCAGTTCTTC
-,23,few,TRBV6-4,TRBJ2-6,CASSDPSHVGVPTGCCGANVLTF,TGTGCCAGCAGTGACCCTAGCCATGTGGGAGTCCCCACCGGATGTTGTGGGGCCAACGTCCTGACTTTC
-,13,many,TRBV12-3/TRBV12-4,TRBJ1-6,CASSFIITSPLHF,TGTGCCAGCAGTTTTATCATTACTTCACCCCTCCACTTT
-,14,few,TRBV4-1,TRBJ2-1,CASSQASTGAEQFF,TGCGCCAGCAGCCAAGCCTCGACAGGAGCGGAGCAGTTCTTC
-,13,few,TRBV20-1,TRBJ2-2,CSARDRITGELFF,TGCAGTGCTCGAGACAGGATCACCGGGGAGCTGTTTTTT
-,16,-,TRBV2,TRBJ2-1,CASPPNGQGPYNEQFF,TGTGCCAGCCCGCCGAACGGGCAGGGACCCTACAATGAGCAGTTCTTC
-,16,few,TRBV24-1,TRBJ2-2,CATSDLVGARTGELFF,TGTGCCACCAGTGATTTAGTGGGAGCAAGGACCGGGGAGCTGTTTTTT
-,13,few,TRBV25-1,TRBJ2-3,CASSEFRADTQYF,TGTGCCAGCAGTGAATTTAGGGCAGATACGCAGTATTTT
-,13,few,TRBV15,TRBJ2-3,CATSRVAGDTQYF,TGTGCCACCAGCAGAGTGGCGGGAGATACGCAGTATTTT
-,13,few,TRBV6-6,TRBJ1-4,CASSYVEGEGLFF,TGTGCCAGCAGTTACGTGGAGGGAGAGGGCCTGTTTTTT
-,15,few,TRBV4-1,TRBJ1-1,CASSQDQLIRTEAFF,TGCGCCAGCAGCCAAGATCAGCTAATAAGGACTGAAGCTTTCTTT
-,11,many,TRBV29-1,TRBJ1-2,CSVRTVYGYTF,TGCAGCGTCCGGACAGTCTATGGCTACACCTTC